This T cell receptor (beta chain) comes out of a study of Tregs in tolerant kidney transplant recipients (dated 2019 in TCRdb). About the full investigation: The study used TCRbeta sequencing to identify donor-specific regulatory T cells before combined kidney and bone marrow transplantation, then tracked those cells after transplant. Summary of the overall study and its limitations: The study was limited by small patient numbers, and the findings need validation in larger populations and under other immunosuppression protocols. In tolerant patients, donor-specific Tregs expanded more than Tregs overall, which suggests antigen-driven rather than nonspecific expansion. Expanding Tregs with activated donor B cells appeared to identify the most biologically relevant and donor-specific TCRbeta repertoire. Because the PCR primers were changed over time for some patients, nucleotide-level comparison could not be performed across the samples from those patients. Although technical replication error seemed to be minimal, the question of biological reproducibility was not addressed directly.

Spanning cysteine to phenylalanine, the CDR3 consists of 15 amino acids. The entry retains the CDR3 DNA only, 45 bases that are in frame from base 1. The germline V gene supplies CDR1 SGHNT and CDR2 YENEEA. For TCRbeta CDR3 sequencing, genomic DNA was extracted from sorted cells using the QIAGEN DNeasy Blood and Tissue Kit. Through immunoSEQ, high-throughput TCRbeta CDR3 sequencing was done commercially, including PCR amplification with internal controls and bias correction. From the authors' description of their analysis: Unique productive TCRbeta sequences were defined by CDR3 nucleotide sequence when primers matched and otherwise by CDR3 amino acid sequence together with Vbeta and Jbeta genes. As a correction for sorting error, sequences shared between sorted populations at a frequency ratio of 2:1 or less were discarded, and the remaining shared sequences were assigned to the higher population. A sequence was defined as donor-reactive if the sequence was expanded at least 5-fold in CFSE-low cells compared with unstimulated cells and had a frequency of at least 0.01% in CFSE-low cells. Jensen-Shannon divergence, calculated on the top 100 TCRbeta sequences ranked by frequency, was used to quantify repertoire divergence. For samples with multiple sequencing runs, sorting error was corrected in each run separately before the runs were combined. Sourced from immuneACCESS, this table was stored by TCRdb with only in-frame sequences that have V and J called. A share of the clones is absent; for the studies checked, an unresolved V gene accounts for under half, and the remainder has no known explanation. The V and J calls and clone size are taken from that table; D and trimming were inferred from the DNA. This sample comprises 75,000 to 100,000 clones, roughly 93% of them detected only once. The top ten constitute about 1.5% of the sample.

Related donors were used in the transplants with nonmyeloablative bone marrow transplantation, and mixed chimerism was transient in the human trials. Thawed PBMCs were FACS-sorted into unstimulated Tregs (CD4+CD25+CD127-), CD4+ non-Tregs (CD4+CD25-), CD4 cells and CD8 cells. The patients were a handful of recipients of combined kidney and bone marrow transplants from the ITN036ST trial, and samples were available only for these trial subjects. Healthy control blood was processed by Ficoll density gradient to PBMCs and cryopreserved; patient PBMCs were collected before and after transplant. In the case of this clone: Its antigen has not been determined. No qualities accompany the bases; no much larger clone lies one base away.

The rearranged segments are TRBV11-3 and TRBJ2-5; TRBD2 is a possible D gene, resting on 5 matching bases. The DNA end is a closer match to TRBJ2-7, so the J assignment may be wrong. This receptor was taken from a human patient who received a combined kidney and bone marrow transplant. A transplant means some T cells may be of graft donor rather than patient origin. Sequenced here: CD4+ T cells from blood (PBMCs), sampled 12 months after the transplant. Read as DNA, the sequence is TGTGCCAGCAGCCCCCAAAGCGGTCGGTTTTACGAGCAGTACTTC. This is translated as CASSPQSGRFYEQYF.